This T cell receptor beta chain is from a study of blood T cell repertoires in COVID-19. Across the whole study: Samples came from the United States, Italy and Spain, spanning acute and convalescent COVID-19. T cells, B-cell-depleted T cells, or PBMCs supplied cDNA or gDNA.

There are 15 residues in the CDR3. V shed 4 bases and J shed 3 bases, with 14 bases lying between them. CDR1 is LNHNV, CDR2 YYDKDF, per germline (reference sequence). In the original workflow: The assay estimated nucleated cells by amplifying reference gene primers. Using immunoSEQ multiplex PCR, the repertoire was profiled, and TCRdb retains in-frame clones only, with some absent. V and J calls and clone size are those listed in that table; D and trimming were worked out from the DNA. The data contain about 33,000 clones, roughly 88% of them singletons. Sequencing was done on a sample of peripheral blood. V usage is TRBV15 and J usage is TRBJ2-3, with TRBD2 as a possible D gene (6 bases). The sequence was collected from a human donor in a cohort sampled during active COVID-19. CDR3 in amino acids: CATSIGGLMTDTQYF. The CDR3 DNA follows: TGTGCCACCAGCATCGGGGGACTGATGACAGATACGCAGTATTTT.